This entry lists 18 T cell receptor beta chains sequenced from one sample in a study of cytomegalovirus exposure and HLA in healthy donors. The PCR contained 60 Vbeta and 13 Jbeta primers. The assay was immunoSEQ multiplex PCR, and TCRdb's table has in-frame clones only and misses some. The sample lists under 250,000 clones, around 76% occurring once. Sequencing was carried out using PBMCs. Source of these receptors: a man younger than 35 in good health and CMV-seronegative.

This rearrangement joins TRBV7-2 to TRBJ2-3; D is unclear. The germline V gene has CDR1 SGHTA and CDR2 FQGNSA. The CDR3 is made up of 10 amino acids. V was clipped by 5 bases and J by 9 bases, with 6 bases between them. As DNA, the CDR3 is TGTGCCAGCAGCCCCTCGACGCAGTATTTT. Translated: CASSPSTQYF.

This chain joins TRBV6-5 and TRBJ1-1, with a weak D call TRBD1 (5 bases). This CDR3 spans 14 amino acids. Germline V gene data show CDR1 as MNHEY and CDR2 as SVGAGI. Trimming removed 10 bases at V and 4 bases at J, with 19 bases between. CDR3 region: CATLGREGPTEAFF. CDR3 nucleotides: TGTGCCACCCTCGGGAGAGAGGGGCCCACTGAAGCTTTCTTT.

The chain carries TRBV30 and TRBJ2-3; tentatively, D is TRBD2 (5 bases). The germline gives CDR1 GTSNPN, CDR2 SVGIG (reference sequence). V dropped 7 bases and J dropped 0 bases, with 11 bases sitting between them. The CDR3 is 13 amino acids. The CDR3 DNA is TGTGCCTCGCGGGTTCAAAGCACAGATACGCAGTATTTT. It codes for CASRVQSTDTQYF.

About this clone itself: Other DNA sequences of this sample code for an identical CDR3. This chain uses TRBV2 with TRBJ1-1; weak D call: TRBD1 (6 bases). In germline, CDR1 is SNHLY, CDR2 FYNNEI. V gave up 6 bases and J gave up 0 bases, with 8 bases separating them. The CDR3 is 13 residues long. CDR3 sequence (DNA): TGTGCCAGCAGGGGACAACTGAACACTGAAGCTTTCTTT. As protein: CASRGQLNTEAFF.

This clone was picked up one time. The chain links TRBV6-1 to TRBJ1-1; D gene uncertain. The germline gives CDR1 MNHNS, CDR2 SASEGT. The CDR3 runs 11 residues. Trimming took off 9 bases at V and 0 bases at J, with 5 bases between the two ends. The CDR3: CASQMNTEAFF. Written as DNA, the CDR3 is TGTGCCAGTCAGATGAACACTGAAGCTTTCTTT.

This chain joins TRBV6-1 and TRBJ1-4; D possibly corresponds to TRBD1 (5 bases). Germline V gene data show CDR1 as MNHNS and CDR2 as SASEGT. Between the trimmed V and J ends, which lost 2 bases and 0 bases, there was a span of 10 bases. The CDR3 spans 16 residues. This CDR3 reads CASSEKKGPTNEKLFF. The CDR3 DNA reads as TGTGCCAGCAGTGAAAAAAAGGGGCCAACTAATGAAAAACTGTTTTTT.

The chain combines TRBV5-4 with TRBJ2-1; a weak D match, TRBD2 (6 bases). This CDR3 has 16 residues. The V and J ends lost 0 bases and 4 bases respectively, with 14 bases between them. The germline gives CDR1 SGHNT, CDR2 YYREEE (reference sequence). The DNA for the CDR3 is TGTGCCAGCAGCTTGGCCGATGGAGGGCCGTACAATGAGCAGTTCTTC. Encoded protein: CASSLADGGPYNEQFF.

CDR3: CASSQRFSGANVLTF. Written as DNA, the CDR3 is TGCGCCAGCAGCCAGAGATTCTCTGGGGCCAACGTCCTGACTTTC. The V gene is TRBV4-1, the J gene TRBJ2-6; D not resolved. Trimming left V 3 bases short and J 0 bases short, with 6 bases between. The V gene's germline CDR1 is MGHRA and CDR2 YSYEKL. CDR3 length: 15 amino acids.

The chain employs TRBV30 and TRBJ2-1; D is unclear. Germline V CDR1 and CDR2: GTSNPN, SVGIG (reference sequence). CDR3 length: 12 residues. V lost 4 bases and J lost 3, with 7 bases in between. The CDR3 bases are TGTGCCTGGAAATCCGGCTACAATGAGCAGTTCTTC. It encodes CAWKSGYNEQFF.

The gene calls are TRBV10-2 and TRBJ1-1; D call uncertain. The CDR3 is made up of 14 amino acids. The V and J ends lost 0 bases and 0 bases respectively, with 5 bases between them. The germline CDR1 and CDR2 sequences are WSHSY and SAAADI. This chain's CDR3 is CASSESEMNTEAFF. DNA of the CDR3: TGCGCCAGCAGTGAGTCAGAGATGAACACTGAAGCTTTCTTT.

This rearrangement joins TRBV19 to TRBJ1-2; 8 nucleotides agree with TRBD1. There are 15 residues in the CDR3. The V gene's germline CDR1 is LNHDA and CDR2 SQIVND (reference sequence). After removal of 2 bases from V and 4 bases from J, the junction contained 6 bases not matched to a gene. Written as DNA, the CDR3 is TGTGCCAGTAGTATAAAAATCGACAGGGGCTATGGCTACACCTTC. Translated: CASSIKIDRGYGYTF. Full variable domain (remainder filled in from reference TRBV19 and TRBJ1-2): DGGITQSPKYLFRKEGQNVTLSCEQNLNHDAMYWYRQDPGQGLRLIYYSQIVNDFQKGDIAEGYSVSREKKESFPLTVTSAQKNPTAFYLCASSIKIDRGYGYTFGSGTRLTVV.

In this sample, this clone turned up a few times. This chain connects TRBV28 to TRBJ2-1; a weak D match, TRBD2 (5 bases). The CDR3 covers 16 residues. Trimming stripped 5 bases from V and 4 bases from J, with 18 bases between. Germline assignment: CDR1 MDHEN and CDR2 SYDVKM. The CDR3 region is CASSLFGGQRYNEQFF. CDR3 coding DNA: TGTGCCAGCAGTCTCTTTGGAGGCCAAAGGTACAATGAGCAGTTCTTC.

The rearrangement joins TRBV5-4 to TRBJ2-7; D is possibly TRBD1 (6 bases). Germline lookup yields CDR1 SGHNT and CDR2 YYREEE (reference sequence). With 3 bases removed from V and 4 bases from J, the gap between germline ends came to 14 bases. This CDR3 has 14 residues. The CDR3 DNA reads as TGTGCCAGCAGCTCCCTAAGGCAGGGGTACGAGCAGTACTTC. Its protein product is CASSSLRQGYEQYF.

J is TRBJ2-5 and V is TRBV29-1; TRBD2 might be the D (5 bases). The DNA matches TRBJ2-7 better at its end, which makes the J call doubtful. Per germline, CDR1 SQVTM and CDR2 ANQGSEA. The CDR3 extends over 13 amino acids. CDR3: CSVYGLPSYEQYF. The CDR3, as DNA: TGCAGCGTTTATGGACTCCCATCGTACGAGCAGTACTTC.

The chain employs TRBV7-2 and TRBJ2-1; a weak D match, TRBD1 (5 bases). Trimming shortened V by 0 bases and J by 5 bases, and 5 bases separated the two germline ends. The CDR3 length is 13 residues. Germline V lookup: CDR1 SGHTA, CDR2 FQGNSA. Written as DNA, the CDR3 is TGTGCCAGCAGCTTAGCCAGGGACAATGAGCAGTTCTTC. Amino acids: CASSLARDNEQFF.

The CDR3 reads CASSTQDRVHEQYF. The CDR3 region has the DNA TGTGCCAGTAGTACCCAGGACAGGGTACACGAGCAGTACTTC. The gene calls are TRBV19 and TRBJ2-7; 8 bases are a match to TRBD1. Trimming removed 4 bases from V and 5 bases from J; junction bases left unmatched: 7. The germline CDR1 and CDR2 sequences are LNHDA and SQIVND (reference sequence). This CDR3 is 14 amino acids long.

V usage is TRBV2 and J usage is TRBJ2-3; possibly TRBD1 for D (6 bases). V was clipped by 7 bases and J by 2 bases, with 13 bases between them. Germline V gene lookup returns CDR1 SNHLY and CDR2 FYNNEI. CDR3 length: 14 amino acids. CDR3 sequence reads: CASTRDTYTDTQYF. Written as DNA, the CDR3 is TGTGCCAGCACCCGGGACACCTACACAGATACGCAGTATTTT.

This chain connects TRBV27 to TRBJ2-7; 10 bases are shared with TRBD1. The CDR3 runs to 15 residues. Germline V CDR1 and CDR2: MNHEY, SMNVEV (reference sequence). V gave up 6 bases and J gave up 1 base; unmatched junction bases: 6. The CDR3 loop reads CASSTDRGVSYEQYF. CDR3 bases: TGTGCCAGCAGCACGGACAGGGGGGTTTCCTACGAGCAGTACTTC.